What follows is one T cell receptor (beta chain) and its context. This record comes from a study of blood T cell repertoires in COVID-19. Across the whole study: Donors in the United States, Italy and Spain gave samples during acute or convalescent COVID-19. Sources were T cells, B-cell-depleted T cells, or PBMCs; the material itself was cDNA or gDNA.

A Seattle source enrolled patients during active infection and followed them longitudinally. Libraries were prepared by immunoSEQ multiplex PCR; TCRdb keeps only in-frame clonotypes and omits some of them. The sample holds a few hundred thousand clones; about 90% are singletons and the top ten take more than 0.85%. This CDR3 is built from 14 residues. Germline V CDR1 and CDR2: GTSNPN, SVGIG (reference sequence). V gave up 1 base and J gave up 7 bases; unmatched junction bases: 5. The clonotype originates from a woman in her forties with COVID-19, enrolled during active disease. Sequencing used peripheral blood. This rearrangement joins TRBV30 to TRBJ2-1, with 9 nucleotides matching TRBD1. Written as DNA, the CDR3 is TGTGCCTGGAGTGCCGGGACAGGGCGGAATGAGCAGTTCTTC. Translating gives CAWSAGTGRNEQFF.